The 20 T cell receptor beta chains below come from one sample, sequenced in a study of blood T cell repertoires in COVID-19. Measured with immunoSEQ multiplex PCR; TCRdb has only the in-frame clones, and not every one. This table holds more than 130,000 clones, 85% to 90% found once. Source material: peripheral blood. The origin of the receptors is a man aged 50 to 60 with active or convalescent COVID-19.

The chain couples TRBV5-4 to TRBJ1-6; 7 bases agree with TRBD1. Germline V gene data show CDR1 as SGHNT and CDR2 as YYREEE (reference sequence). The CDR3 extends over 15 amino acids. The J segment lost 4 bases and the V segment lost 4 bases, leaving 5 bases of the junction unmatched. This chain's CDR3 is CASSGGQSYNSPLHF. DNA for the CDR3: TGTGCCAGCAGCGGGGGACAGTCTTATAATTCACCCCTCCACTTT.

The chain employs TRBV15 and TRBJ1-3; 11 nucleotides agree with TRBD1. CDR3 length equals 16 residues. The germline V gene has CDR1 LNHNV and CDR2 YYDKDF (reference sequence). V lost 1 base and J lost 2; bases outside the gene matches: 1. The CDR3 region has the DNA TGTGCCACCAGCAGAGGGACAGGGGGCACTGGAAACACCATATATTTT. Translation gives CATSRGTGGTGNTIYF.

This clone was seen only once. The chain links TRBV9 to TRBJ2-5, with D possibly being TRBD1 (6 bases). The CDR3 is 14 amino acids. CDR1 is SGDLS, CDR2 YYNGEE, per germline. V shed 6 bases and J shed 3 bases, with 15 bases lying between them. The CDR3 loop reads CASNLNRVEETQYF. The CDR3 region has the DNA TGTGCCAGCAACCTTAACAGGGTCGAAGAGACCCAGTACTTC.

This rearrangement joins TRBV18 to TRBJ2-7, with 7 bases identical to TRBD2. V lost 6 bases, J lost 7 bases, and 12 bases stayed unmatched. The germline CDR1 and CDR2 sequences are KGHSH and LQKENI. CDR3 length equals 14 residues. The CDR3, as DNA: TGTGCCAGCTCCCCCGGCGGGAGTGCAAGAGAGCAGTACTTC. As protein: CASSPGGSAREQYF.

This clone has just one count. This sequence joins TRBV5-1 and TRBJ2-7; 13 bases map to TRBD2. Germline V gene data show CDR1 as SGHRS and CDR2 as YFSETQ. V was pared by 2 bases and J by 7 bases, with 6 bases of the junction left unmatched. The CDR3 runs to 15 residues. The CDR3 spells CASSLLAGGPGEQYF. CDR3 DNA sequence: TGCGCCAGCAGCTTACTAGCGGGAGGGCCGGGGGAGCAGTACTTC. The full variable domain, its missing parts supplied by reference TRBV5-1 and TRBJ2-7, is KAGVTQTPRYLIKTRGQQVTLSCSPISGHRSVSWYQQTPGQGLQFLFEYFSETQRNKGNFPGRFSGRQFSNSRSEMNVSTLELGDSALYLCASSLLAGGPGEQYFGPGTRLTVT.

The gene calls are TRBV5-1 and TRBJ2-5, with 7 bases lining up with TRBD1. Germline CDR1 and CDR2: SGHRS and YFSETQ. The CDR3 length is 14 residues. After removal of 1 base from V and 4 bases from J, the junction contained 4 bases not matched to a gene. The CDR3 region has the DNA TGCGCCAGCAGCTTGAATAGGGGGCTAGAGACCCAGTACTTC. It encodes CASSLNRGLETQYF.

This clone has more than one count but fewer than ten. J is TRBJ2-3 and V is TRBV7-3, with a tentative D call TRBD1 (5 bases). With 1 base removed from V and 2 bases from J, the gap between germline ends came to 13 bases. The germline CDR1 and CDR2 sequences are SGHTA and FQGTGA. CDR3 length equals 16 residues. This chain's CDR3 is CASSLNLDSTTDTQYF. The DNA for the CDR3 is TGTGCCAGCAGCTTAAACCTCGACAGTACCACAGATACGCAGTATTTT.

This clone was counted once. The chain uses TRBV12-3 or TRBV12-4 and TRBJ2-7; weak D call: TRBD2 (5 bases). The CDR3 consists of 13 residues. The V and J ends lost 7 bases and 3 bases respectively, with 13 bases between them. The CDR3 DNA follows: TGTGCCAGCACTTATCTGGGGAGCTACGAGCAGTACTTC. It encodes CASTYLGSYEQYF.

This clone was detected a few times. The V and J genes are TRBV4-2 and TRBJ2-7, with 7 bases that match TRBD1. V dropped 3 bases and J dropped 2; count of bases not matched to a gene: 10. The CDR3 totals 16 residues. Germline-derived CDR1 and CDR2 are LGHNA and YNFKEQ. CDR3 residues: CASSQDFTGATYEQYF. The DNA of the CDR3 is TGTGCCAGCAGCCAGGACTTTACAGGGGCCACCTACGAGCAGTACTTC.

This chain joins TRBV5-4 and TRBJ2-1; D is ambiguous. This CDR3 spans 12 amino acids. Germline V gene data show CDR1 as SGHNT and CDR2 as YYREEE (reference sequence). Trimming took off 6 bases at V and 4 bases at J, with 8 bases between the two ends. CDR3 nucleotide sequence: TGTGCCAGCAACAGTCCTTACAATGAGCAGTTCTTC. This gives the protein CASNSPYNEQFF.

The chain is built from TRBV18 and TRBJ2-3, with 11 bases lining up with TRBD1. The CDR3 has 15 residues. Germline-derived CDR1 and CDR2 are KGHSH and LQKENI. The ends lost 3 bases at V and 6 bases at J; junction bases unmatched: 5. DNA of the CDR3: TGTGCCAGCTCACCGGACAGGGGGCATGGGGATACGCAGTATTTT. Its protein is CASSPDRGHGDTQYF.

The J gene is TRBJ2-7, the V gene TRBV9; no clear D. The CDR3 consists of 13 residues. The germline V gene encodes CDR1 SGDLS and CDR2 YYNGEE. V was shortened by 0 bases and J by 4 bases, with 8 bases between the two germline ends. The CDR3 sequence is CASSVDTSYEQYF. CDR3 sequence (DNA): TGTGCCAGCAGCGTAGACACCTCGTACGAGCAGTACTTC.

The rearrangement joins TRBV7-9 to TRBJ2-2; perhaps TRBD2 as D (6 bases). This CDR3 comprises 14 residues. Per the germline V gene, CDR1 is SEHNR and CDR2 is FQNEAQ (reference sequence). Trimming removed 3 bases from V and 4 bases from J, with 9 bases in between. The CDR3 here is CASSFSGSTGELFF. CDR3 DNA: TGTGCCAGCAGCTTCTCCGGGAGCACCGGGGAGCTGTTTTTT.

V usage is TRBV6-5 and J usage is TRBJ2-2; TRBD1 is a possible D gene (7 bases). From germline, CDR1 is MNHEY and CDR2 SVGAGI. V lost 6 bases to trimming and J lost 3 bases, with 14 bases between them. The CDR3 contains 15 residues. The CDR3 DNA reads as TGTGCCAGCAGGGGGGGACAGCTGTACACCGGGGAGCTGTTTTTT. The encoded protein is CASRGGQLYTGELFF.

This clone was seen a single time. The V call is TRBV6-5, the J call TRBJ2-1; D call uncertain. Trimming took off 4 bases at V and 0 bases at J, with 10 bases between the two ends. The CDR3 is made up of 15 amino acids. The germline gives CDR1 MNHEY, CDR2 SVGAGI. The CDR3 sequence is CASSSHSSSYNEQFF. For the CDR3, the DNA is TGTGCCAGCAGTTCCCACAGTAGCTCCTACAATGAGCAGTTCTTC.

The V and J genes are TRBV23-1 and TRBJ1-5; D is unresolved. TRBV23-1 is an ORF, with its function uncertain. V gave up 3 bases and J gave up 0 bases, with 9 bases separating them. The CDR3 is made up of 15 amino acids. The CDR3, as DNA: TGCGCCAGCAGTCATTCTAAGAATAGCAATCAGCCCCAGCATTTT. Encoded protein: CASSHSKNSNQPQHF.

The chain has TRBV5-4 and TRBJ1-2; D uncertain. The V end lost 1 base, the J end lost 8 bases, and 12 bases lay between the germline ends. CDR1 and CDR2 (germline): SGHNT, YYREEE (reference sequence). The CDR3 length is 13 residues. The CDR3 spells CASSLNQVGGYTF. The DNA for the CDR3 is TGTGCCAGCAGCTTGAATCAGGTTGGGGGCTACACCTTC.

The rearrangement joins TRBV5-1 to TRBJ2-2, with 8 nucleotides matching TRBD1. The CDR3 is made up of 16 amino acids. J lost 2 bases, V lost 4 bases, and 7 bases had no gene match. From germline, CDR1 is SGHRS and CDR2 YFSETQ. In nucleotides, the CDR3 is TGCGCCAGCAGCACTAGGACAGGGTTAAACACCGGGGAGCTGTTTTTT. Amino acids: CASSTRTGLNTGELFF.

This clone was counted only a few times. The V and J genes are TRBV28 and TRBJ1-1; D call uncertain. Germline-derived CDR1 and CDR2 are MDHEN and SYDVKM. The CDR3 contains 13 residues. Trimming shortened V by 6 bases and J by 0 bases, and 8 bases separated the two germline ends. The CDR3 reads CASRNDLNTEAFF. The CDR3 coding sequence is TGTGCCAGCAGGAACGACTTGAACACTGAAGCTTTCTTT.

A single count supports this clone. The DNA for the CDR3 is TGTGCCAGCAGCGTGTCTGGGGGGATGGCCTCTGGAAACACCATATATTTT. This translates into CASSVSGGMASGNTIYF. The gene calls are TRBV9 and TRBJ1-3; D perhaps matches TRBD1 (5 bases). Looked up from germline, CDR1 is SGDLS and CDR2 is YYNGEE. This CDR3 contains 17 residues. The germline V and J ends were trimmed by 2 bases and 0 bases, with 15 bases remaining between them. Full variable domain (rest looked up from reference TRBV9 and TRBJ1-3): DSGVTQTPKHLITATGQRVTLRCSPRSGDLSVYWYQQSLDQGLQFLIQYYNGEERAKGNILERFSAQQFPDLHSELNLSSLELGDSALYFCASSVSGGMASGNTIYFGEGSWLTVV.